This T cell receptor beta chain was recovered during a study of blood T cell repertoires in COVID-19. Study as a whole: Specimens from acute and convalescent COVID-19 originated in the United States, Italy and Spain. T cells, B-cell-depleted T cells, or PBMCs provided the cDNA or gDNA that served as material.

This CDR3 is 16 amino acids long. V lost 5 bases and J lost 9; bases outside the gene matches: 11. Per germline, CDR1 SGHRS and CDR2 YFSETQ. TCRdb's table, derived via immunoSEQ multiplex PCR, lists solely in-frame clones and lacks some. The table includes over 150,000 clones, more than 85% detected once. This clone has just one count. The J gene is TRBJ2-1, the V gene TRBV5-1, with 13 positions matching TRBD2. This sequence originates from a man aged 45-65 years with acute or convalescent COVID-19. Material: peripheral blood. CDR3 loop: CASSGALAGGPGEQFF. Written as DNA, the CDR3 is TGCGCCAGCAGTGGAGCACTAGCGGGGGGGCCCGGTGAGCAGTTCTTC. The whole variable domain, remainder taken from reference TRBV5-1 and TRBJ2-1, is KAGVTQTPRYLIKTRGQQVTLSCSPISGHRSVSWYQQTPGQGLQFLFEYFSETQRNKGNFPGRFSGRQFSNSRSEMNVSTLELGDSALYLCASSGALAGGPGEQFFGPGTRLTVL.